This entry concerns a single TCR beta chain. Its matching antigen is unknown. This CDR3 is 12 amino acids long. With 4 bases removed from V and 8 bases from J, the gap between germline ends came to 9 bases. CDR1 and CDR2 (germline): MDHEN, SYDVKM. Profiling relied on immunoSEQ multiplex PCR, and the TCRdb table lists in-frame clones only, not all of them. In the table there are approximately 35,000 clones, about 90% of which are singletons. These data come from a study of T cells in localized non-small cell lung cancer. Points from the study as a whole: Longer overall survival was linked to higher blood T cell density. Investigators sequenced only a single tumor region, leaving heterogeneity possible. Clonality peaked in uninvolved adjacent lung rather than tumor. When the top 100 tumor clones were examined, a median about 60 of them also appeared in the adjacent lung, which was paired and uninvolved.

The specimen was peripheral blood, collected before any cancer treatment. V and J are TRBV28 and TRBJ2-1; maybe TRBD2 (5 bases). This TCR came from a female donor older than 55 with stage I lung adenocarcinoma. CDR3 nucleotide sequence: TGTGCCAGCAGTTGGACTTGGGATGAGCAGTTCTTC. Protein sequence: CASSWTWDEQFF.